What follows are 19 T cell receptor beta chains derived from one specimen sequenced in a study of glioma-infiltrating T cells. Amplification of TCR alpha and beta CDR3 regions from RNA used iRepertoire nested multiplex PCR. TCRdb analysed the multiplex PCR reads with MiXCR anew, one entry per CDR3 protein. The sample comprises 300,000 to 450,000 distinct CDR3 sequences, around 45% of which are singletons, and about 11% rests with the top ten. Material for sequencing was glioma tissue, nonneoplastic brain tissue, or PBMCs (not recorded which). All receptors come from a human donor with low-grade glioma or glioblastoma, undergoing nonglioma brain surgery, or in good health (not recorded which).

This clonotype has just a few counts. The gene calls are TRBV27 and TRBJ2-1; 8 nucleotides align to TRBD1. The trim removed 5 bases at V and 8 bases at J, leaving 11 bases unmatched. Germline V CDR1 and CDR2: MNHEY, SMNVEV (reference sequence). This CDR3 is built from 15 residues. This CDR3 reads CASSPPQGAPYEQFF. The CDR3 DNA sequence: TGTGCCAGCAGTCCCCCCCAGGGGGCCCCTTATGAGCAGTTCTTC.

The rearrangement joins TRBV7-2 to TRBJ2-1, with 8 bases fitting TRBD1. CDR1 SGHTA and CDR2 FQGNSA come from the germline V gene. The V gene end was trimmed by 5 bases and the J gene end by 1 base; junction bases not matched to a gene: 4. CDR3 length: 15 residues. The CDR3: CASSVDRGSYNEQFF. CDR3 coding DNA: TGTGCCAGCAGCGTCGACAGGGGTTCCTACAATGAGCAGTTCTTC. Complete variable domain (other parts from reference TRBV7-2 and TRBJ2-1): GAGVSQSPSNKVTEKGKDVELRCDPISGHTALYWYRQSLGQGLEFLIYFQGNSAPDKSGLPSDRFSAERTGGSVSTLTIQRTQQEDSAVYLCASSVDRGSYNEQFFGPGTRLTVL.

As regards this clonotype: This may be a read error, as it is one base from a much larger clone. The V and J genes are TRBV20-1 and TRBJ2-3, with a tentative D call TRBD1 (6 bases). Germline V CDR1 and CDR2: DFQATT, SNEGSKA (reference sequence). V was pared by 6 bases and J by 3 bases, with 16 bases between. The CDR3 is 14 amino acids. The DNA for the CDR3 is TGCAGTGCCGCGGTAGGACAGTGGACAGATACGCAGTATTTT. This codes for CSAAVGQWTDTQYF.

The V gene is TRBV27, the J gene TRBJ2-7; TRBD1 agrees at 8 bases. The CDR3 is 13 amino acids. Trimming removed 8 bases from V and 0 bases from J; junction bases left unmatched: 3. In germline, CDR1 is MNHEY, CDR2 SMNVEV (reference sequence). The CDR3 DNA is TGTGCCAGCGACAGGGGAAGCTCCTACGAGCAGTACTTC. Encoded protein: CASDRGSSYEQYF.

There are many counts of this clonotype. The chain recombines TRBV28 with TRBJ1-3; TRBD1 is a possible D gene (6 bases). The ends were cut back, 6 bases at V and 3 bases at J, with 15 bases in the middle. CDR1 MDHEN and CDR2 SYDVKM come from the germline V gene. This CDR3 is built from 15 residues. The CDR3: CASRDAGVYGNTIYF. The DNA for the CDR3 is TGTGCCAGCAGGGATGCAGGGGTCTATGGAAACACCATATATTTT. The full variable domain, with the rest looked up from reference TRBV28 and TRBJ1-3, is DVKVTQSSRYLVKRTGEKVFLECVQDMDHENMFWYRQDPGLGLRLIYFSYDVKMKEKGDIPEGYSVSREKKERFSLILESASTNQTSMYLCASRDAGVYGNTIYFGEGSWLTVV.

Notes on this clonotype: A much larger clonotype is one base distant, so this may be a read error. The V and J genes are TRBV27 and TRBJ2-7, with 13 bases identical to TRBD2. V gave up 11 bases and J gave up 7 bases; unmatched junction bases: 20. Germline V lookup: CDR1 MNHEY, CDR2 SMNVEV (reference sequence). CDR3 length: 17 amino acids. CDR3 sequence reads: CAGGTSGDSLSYNEQYF. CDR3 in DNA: TGTGCCGGGGGGACTAGCGGGGATTCCCTCTCCTACAATGAGCAGTACTTC.

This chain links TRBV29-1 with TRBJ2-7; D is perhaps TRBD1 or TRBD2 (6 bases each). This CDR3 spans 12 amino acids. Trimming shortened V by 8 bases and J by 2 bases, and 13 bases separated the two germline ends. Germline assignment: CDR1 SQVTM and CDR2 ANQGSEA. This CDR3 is CSTGGGPYEQYF. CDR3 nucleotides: TGCAGCACCGGAGGGGGGCCCTACGAGCAGTACTTC.

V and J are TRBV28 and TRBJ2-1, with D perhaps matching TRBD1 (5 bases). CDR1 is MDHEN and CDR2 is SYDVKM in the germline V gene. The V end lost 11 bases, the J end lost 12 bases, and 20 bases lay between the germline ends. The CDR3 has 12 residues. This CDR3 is CAVSDTARGQFF. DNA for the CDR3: TGTGCCGTTTCGGACACCGCGCGCGGGCAGTTCTTC.

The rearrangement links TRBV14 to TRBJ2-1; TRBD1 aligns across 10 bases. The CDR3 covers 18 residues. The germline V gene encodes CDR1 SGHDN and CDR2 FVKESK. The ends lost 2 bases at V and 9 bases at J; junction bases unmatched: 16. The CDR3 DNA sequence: TGTGCCAGCAGCCAACAAAAGGACAGGGGGAACCCTTTTTCTGAGCAGTTCTTC. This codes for CASSQQKDRGNPFSEQFF.

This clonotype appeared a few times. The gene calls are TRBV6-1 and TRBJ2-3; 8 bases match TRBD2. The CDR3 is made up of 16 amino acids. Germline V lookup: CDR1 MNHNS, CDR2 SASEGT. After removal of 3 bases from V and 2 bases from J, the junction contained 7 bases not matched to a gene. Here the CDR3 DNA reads TGTGCCAGCAGTGACCGGGGACTAGGGATCACAGATACGCAGTATTTT. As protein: CASSDRGLGITDTQYF.

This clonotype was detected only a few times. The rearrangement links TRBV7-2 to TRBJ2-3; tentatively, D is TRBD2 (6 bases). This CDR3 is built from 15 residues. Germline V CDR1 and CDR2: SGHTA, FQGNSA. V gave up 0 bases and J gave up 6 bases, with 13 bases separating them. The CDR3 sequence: CASSLAGGRADTQYF. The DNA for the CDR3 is TGTGCCAGCAGCTTAGCGGGAGGCCGAGCGGATACGCAGTATTTT.

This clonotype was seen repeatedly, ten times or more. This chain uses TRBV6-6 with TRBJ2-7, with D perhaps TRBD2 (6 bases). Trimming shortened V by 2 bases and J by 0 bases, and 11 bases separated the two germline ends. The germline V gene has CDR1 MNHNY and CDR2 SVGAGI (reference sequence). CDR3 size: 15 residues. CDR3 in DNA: TGTGCCAGCAGTTACGGGGGGAGCGGCTCCTACGAGCAGTACTTC. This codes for CASSYGGSGSYEQYF.

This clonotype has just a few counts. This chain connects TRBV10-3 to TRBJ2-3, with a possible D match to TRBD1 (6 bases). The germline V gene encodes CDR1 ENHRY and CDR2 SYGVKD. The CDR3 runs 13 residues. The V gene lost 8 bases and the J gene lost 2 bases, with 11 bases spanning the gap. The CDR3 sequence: CAIGQGPTDTQYF. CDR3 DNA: TGTGCCATCGGGCAGGGGCCCACAGATACGCAGTATTTT.

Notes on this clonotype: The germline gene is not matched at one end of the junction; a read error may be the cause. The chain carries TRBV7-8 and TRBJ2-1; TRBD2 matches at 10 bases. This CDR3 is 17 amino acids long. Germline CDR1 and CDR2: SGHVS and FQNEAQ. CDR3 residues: CASSLEAAGGWYNEKFF. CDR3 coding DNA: TGTGCCAGCAGCTTAGAAGCAGCGGGAGGGTGGTACAATGAGAAGTTCTTC.

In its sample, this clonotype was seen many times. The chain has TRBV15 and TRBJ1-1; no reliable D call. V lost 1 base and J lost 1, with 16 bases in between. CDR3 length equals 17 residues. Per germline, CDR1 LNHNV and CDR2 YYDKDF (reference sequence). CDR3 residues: CATSRVPPRRQNTEAFF. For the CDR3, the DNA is TGTGCCACCAGCAGAGTCCCCCCTAGGAGGCAGAACACTGAAGCTTTCTTT.

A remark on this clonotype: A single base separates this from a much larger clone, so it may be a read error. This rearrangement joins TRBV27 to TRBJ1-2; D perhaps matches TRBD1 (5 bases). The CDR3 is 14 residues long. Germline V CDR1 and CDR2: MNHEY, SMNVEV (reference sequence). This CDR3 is CANSLIGDALGYTF. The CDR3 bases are TGTGCCAACAGTTTAATCGGGGACGCCCTTGGCTACACCTTC.

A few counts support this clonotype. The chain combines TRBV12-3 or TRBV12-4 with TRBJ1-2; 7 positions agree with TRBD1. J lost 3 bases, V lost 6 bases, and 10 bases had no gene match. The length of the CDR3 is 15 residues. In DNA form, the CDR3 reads TGTGCCAGCAGCCAGGGGGGAGCCCATTACTATGGCTACACCTTC. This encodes CASSQGGAHYYGYTF.

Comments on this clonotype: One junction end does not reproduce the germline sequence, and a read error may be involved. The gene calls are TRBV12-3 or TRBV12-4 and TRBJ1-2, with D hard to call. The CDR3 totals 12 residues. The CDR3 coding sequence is TGTTCCAGCAGTTTAAACCTCTATGGCTACACCTTC. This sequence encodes CSSSLNLYGYTF.

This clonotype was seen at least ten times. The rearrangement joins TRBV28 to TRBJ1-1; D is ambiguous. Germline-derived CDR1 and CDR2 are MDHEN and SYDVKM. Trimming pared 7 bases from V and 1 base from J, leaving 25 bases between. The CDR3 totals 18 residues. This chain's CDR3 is CASTPGVGSPMSNTEAFF. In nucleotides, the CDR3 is TGTGCCAGCACCCCCGGAGTTGGGTCCCCAATGTCGAACACTGAAGCTTTCTTT.